Following are 26 T cell receptor beta chains from one sample sequenced in a study of T cell repertoires in cytomegalovirus infection. TCRdb processed the reads anew with MiXCR; each CDR3 protein has one entry. Among some 700,000 distinct CDR3 sequences listed, approximately 34% were seen once. Sequencing was done on a sample of PBMCs. The receptors here all came from a human donor in good health (CMV status not recorded). Some clones in this sample may be carry-over from other donors' samples.

Only a few counts were recorded for this clonotype. The chain recombines TRBV27 with TRBJ1-1, with D possibly being TRBD1 (5 bases). The CDR3 has 14 amino acids. Germline CDR1 is MNHEY and CDR2 is SMNVEV (reference sequence). V lost 8 bases to trimming and J lost 5 bases, with 18 bases between them. CDR3 sequence reads: CASSRAAGWTEAFF. The CDR3 nucleotides are TGTGCCAGCTCCCGGGCGGCAGGGTGGACTGAAGCTTTCTTT.

This sequence joins TRBV29-1 and TRBJ2-1; D gene uncertain. CDR3 length equals 14 residues. V was pared by 6 bases and J by 2 bases, with 14 bases between. Per the germline V gene, CDR1 is SQVTM and CDR2 is ANQGSEA. CDR3 amino acids: CSVEDGFTYNEQFF. The CDR3, as DNA: TGCAGCGTCGAGGACGGATTTACCTACAATGAGCAGTTCTTC.

Ten or more counts support this clonotype. In DNA, the CDR3 is TGTGCCAGCAGCTTACGTGGGGACCCTTACGAGCAGTACTTC. This gives the protein CASSLRGDPYEQYF. V is TRBV7-8 and J is TRBJ2-7; D is possibly TRBD1 or TRBD2 (5 bases each). The CDR3 consists of 14 residues. V lost 2 bases and J lost 4, with 12 bases in between. Germline CDR1 and CDR2: SGHVS and FQNEAQ.

This clonotype has just a few counts. The rearrangement joins TRBV20-1 to TRBJ2-5; 8 bases match TRBD1. Germline loops: CDR1 DFQATT, CDR2 SNEGSKA (reference sequence). V was pared by 0 bases and J by 5 bases, with 14 bases of the junction left unmatched. The CDR3 runs 17 residues. The CDR3 is CSARDPFNRGFRETQYF. DNA for the CDR3: TGCAGTGCTAGAGATCCTTTTAACAGGGGGTTTAGGGAGACCCAGTACTTC.

The chain links TRBV6-6 to TRBJ2-5, with D perhaps assigned TRBD1 or TRBD2 (5 bases each). CDR3 length: 18 amino acids. In germline, CDR1 is MNHNY, CDR2 SVGAGI (reference sequence). The ends were cut back, 0 bases at V and 3 bases at J, with 20 bases in the middle. CDR3 amino acids: CASSYSAGALVGEETQYF. CDR3 DNA: TGTGCCAGCAGTTACTCGGCCGGGGCCCTCGTGGGGGAAGAGACCCAGTACTTC.

This clonotype appeared a few times. The rearrangement joins TRBV4-2 to TRBJ2-3, with D maybe TRBD2 (5 bases). CDR3 length equals 16 residues. The V end was cut by 4 bases, the J end by 3 bases, with 17 bases between. Germline CDR1 LGHNA, CDR2 YNFKEQ. Here the CDR3 DNA reads TGTGCCAGCAGCCTGGAGGTGGGTCCTGGTACAGATACGCAGTATTTT. Amino acid sequence: CASSLEVGPGTDTQYF.

Comments on this clonotype: At one of its ends the junction is not consistent with the germline gene, which may arise from a read error. This chain uses TRBV7-8 with TRBJ1-5; D unclear. Germline V gene lookup returns CDR1 SGHVS and CDR2 FQNEAQ. CDR3 length: 15 residues. CDR3 residues: CASNADRVSNQPQQF. The CDR3 DNA is TGTGCCAGCAACGCTGATAGAGTTAGCAATCAGCCCCAGCAGTTT.

The chain links TRBV7-9 to TRBJ2-3; tentative D call: TRBD1 (6 bases). The germline V gene encodes CDR1 SEHNR and CDR2 FQNEAQ (reference sequence). The germline V and J ends were trimmed by 7 bases and 5 bases, with 19 bases remaining between them. The CDR3 totals 15 residues. CDR3 residues: CASKDVQGPGDTQYF. CDR3 in DNA: TGTGCCAGCAAAGACGTACAGGGTCCTGGAGATACGCAGTATTTT.

V and J are TRBV11-2 and TRBJ1-2, with 7 positions matching TRBD1. V was pared by 3 bases and J by 5 bases, with 6 bases of the junction left unmatched. Germline V gene sequence: CDR1 SGHAT, CDR2 FQNNGV. The CDR3 has 14 amino acids. The DNA of the CDR3 is TGTGCCAGCAGCTTGACAGGGTCGGGGTATGGCTACACCTTC. Amino acid sequence: CASSLTGSGYGYTF.

This clonotype has more than one count but fewer than ten. The rearrangement joins TRBV27 to TRBJ1-5; 11 bases match TRBD1. CDR3 length equals 16 residues. The V segment lost 5 bases and the J segment 5 bases; nucleotides outside the gene matches: 8. Germline-derived CDR1 and CDR2 are MNHEY and SMNVEV (reference sequence). The CDR3 here is CASSAYRDRGDQPQHF. The CDR3 region has the DNA TGTGCCAGCAGTGCCTACCGGGACAGGGGGGATCAGCCCCAGCATTTT.

On this clonotype itself: The junction shows a germline mismatch at one end, possibly a read error. This chain joins TRBV6-6 and TRBJ1-6; TRBD1 is a possible D gene (5 bases). This CDR3 has 15 residues. CDR1 and CDR2 (germline): MNHNY, SVGAGI (reference sequence). This chain's CDR3 is CASRYYGPGVSPLHF. The CDR3 bases are TGTGCCAGCAGGTACTATGGACCGGGGGTTTCACCCCTCCACTTT.

The rearrangement links TRBV6-5 to TRBJ1-3; D may be TRBD1 (5 bases). This CDR3 contains 17 residues. Trimming pared 0 bases from V and 2 bases from J, leaving 14 bases between. Germline V gives CDR1 MNHEY, CDR2 SVGAGI. The CDR3 DNA reads as TGTGCCAGCAGTTACTCGGGGCAGCTTCTCGCTGGAAACACCATATATTTT. Translated, it gives CASSYSGQLLAGNTIYF.

The chain uses TRBV7-6 and TRBJ1-2; D might be TRBD1 (5 bases). The length of the CDR3 is 16 residues. Looked up from germline, CDR1 is SGHVS and CDR2 is FNYEAQ. The V end was cut by 2 bases, the J end by 7 bases, with 20 bases between. CDR3 nucleotide sequence: TGTGCCAGCAGCTTATATGGGGACCCCTCTCGAGTTGGCTACACCTTC. Residues: CASSLYGDPSRVGYTF.

This clonotype has more than one count but fewer than ten. The V call is TRBV6-2 or TRBV6-3, the J call TRBJ2-1; D unresolved. This CDR3 region has 13 residues. V was clipped by 0 bases and J by 7 bases, with 7 bases between them. Germline assignment: CDR1 MNHEY and CDR2 SVGEGT. CDR3 sequence reads: CASSYSASNEQFF. The CDR3 DNA is TGTGCCAGCAGTTACTCGGCCTCGAATGAGCAGTTCTTC.

This clonotype was observed a handful of times. The chain joins TRBV6-2 or TRBV6-3 to TRBJ2-2, with TRBD2 identical over 11 bases. The germline CDR1 and CDR2 sequences are MNHEY and SVGEGT. The trim removed 5 bases at V and 4 bases at J, leaving 6 bases unmatched. This CDR3 comprises 16 residues. The CDR3 is CASSTTSGRGTGELFF. CDR3 nucleotide sequence: TGTGCCAGCAGTACCACTAGCGGGAGAGGCACCGGGGAGCTGTTTTTT.

V and J are TRBV20-1 and TRBJ1-2; TRBD1 is a possible D gene (6 bases). The V end was cut by 1 base, the J end by 4 bases, with 10 bases between. Germline CDR1 DFQATT, CDR2 SNEGSKA (reference sequence). The CDR3 loop spans 13 amino acids. Written as DNA, the CDR3 is TGCAGTGCTAGAGGGGACATGGGCTATGGCTACACCTTC. Protein: CSARGDMGYGYTF.

This chain uses TRBV7-2 with TRBJ2-2, with 13 bases identical to TRBD2. CDR3 size: 16 residues. Per the germline V gene, CDR1 is SGHTA and CDR2 is FQGNSA. The trim removed 5 bases at V and 4 bases at J, leaving 4 bases unmatched. CDR3 loop: CASSLWTSGGTGELFF. The CDR3 DNA reads TGTGCCAGCAGCCTTTGGACTAGCGGGGGCACCGGGGAGCTGTTTTTT.

This clonotype was detected only a few times. The chain carries TRBV6-1 and TRBJ1-3; D uncertain. Per the germline V gene, CDR1 is MNHNS and CDR2 is SASEGT. This CDR3 spans 15 amino acids. V gave up 2 bases and J gave up 2 bases, with 10 bases separating them. In nucleotides, the CDR3 is TGTGCCAGCAGTGAAATTGTGGGAGCTGGAAACACCATATATTTT. Protein: CASSEIVGAGNTIYF.

The chain has TRBV20-1 and TRBJ1-2; TRBD1 might be the D (6 bases). V lost 2 bases, J lost 6 bases, and 16 bases lay in between. This CDR3 contains 14 residues. Germline assignment: CDR1 DFQATT and CDR2 SNEGSKA (reference sequence). The CDR3 protein is CSARPGGRSHGYTF. The CDR3 nucleotides are TGCAGTGCTAGACCTGGGGGGCGGAGCCATGGCTACACCTTC.

The table lists this clonotype with a few counts. V and J are TRBV9 and TRBJ1-2; perhaps TRBD1 as D (5 bases). V gave up 3 bases and J gave up 2 bases, with 11 bases separating them. The germline V gene encodes CDR1 SGDLS and CDR2 YYNGEE. The CDR3 is 14 residues long. The DNA of the CDR3 is TGTGCCAGCAGCGGAGGGACGGGCAACTATGGCTACACCTTC. It specifies CASSGGTGNYGYTF. Looking up the rest from reference TRBV9 and TRBJ1-2 gives the full variable domain: DSGVTQTPKHLITATGQRVTLRCSPRSGDLSVYWYQQSLDQGLQFLIQYYNGEERAKGNILERFSAQQFPDLHSELNLSSLELGDSALYFCASSGGTGNYGYTFGSGTRLTVV.

The CDR3 bases are TGTGCCAGCAGTTTGAGGGGGCTGGGATACGAGCAGTACTTC. Residues: CASSLRGLGYEQYF. The rearrangement uses TRBV6-2 or TRBV6-3 and TRBJ2-7, with TRBD1 matching over 7 bases. The CDR3 sequence is 14 residues long. Germline trimming cut 4 bases from V and 4 bases from J; bases unmatched to any gene: 7. CDR1 and CDR2 (germline): MNHEY, SVGEGT.

The V and J genes are TRBV7-2 and TRBJ2-3, with TRBD1 matching over 12 bases. The germline gives CDR1 SGHTA, CDR2 FQGNSA. CDR3 length: 17 amino acids. V dropped 3 bases and J dropped 2; count of bases not matched to a gene: 6. The CDR3: CASSLGQGARVTDTQYF. The CDR3 coding sequence is TGTGCCAGCAGCTTGGGACAGGGGGCGCGGGTCACAGATACGCAGTATTTT.

This clonotype was seen more than once but under ten times. This chain links TRBV24-1 with TRBJ2-5; a weak D match, TRBD2 (5 bases). The CDR3 consists of 14 residues. Trimming took off 1 base at V and 2 bases at J, with 7 bases between the two ends. CDR1 and CDR2 (germline): KGHDR, SFDVKD. CDR3: CATSDFRDQETQYF. The CDR3 DNA reads TGTGCCACCAGTGATTTCCGGGATCAAGAGACCCAGTACTTC.

The chain carries TRBV12-5 and TRBJ2-1; D might be TRBD1 (5 bases). Trimming removed 1 base from V and 12 bases from J, with 13 bases in between. This CDR3 has 13 residues. Germline values: CDR1 LGHNT, CDR2 FRNRAP. As DNA, the CDR3 is TGTGCTAGTGGTTTGGGGCAGGGCCATGGGCAGTTCTTC. This encodes CASGLGQGHGQFF.

This clonotype has at least ten counts. The chain uses TRBV7-2 and TRBJ2-3; maybe TRBD2 (8 bases). The CDR3 sequence is 15 residues long. Germline CDR1 reads SGHTA; CDR2 reads FQGNSA. Trimming took 4 bases from V and 6 from J, leaving 17 bases between them. Here the CDR3 DNA reads TGTGCCAGCAGCTCGGGACTAGGGGGCTCGGATACGCAGTATTTT. As protein: CASSSGLGGSDTQYF.

Comments on this clonotype: At one end, the junction sequence differs from germline, possibly due to a read error. The chain carries TRBV12-5 and TRBJ1-5, with D maybe TRBD1 (6 bases). The CDR3 contains 15 residues. Germline V gives CDR1 LGHNT, CDR2 FRNRAP. DNA of the CDR3: TGTGCGAGTGGGGACAACAGGGACGGCAATCAGCCCCAGCATTTT. Protein sequence: CASGDNRDGNQPQHF.